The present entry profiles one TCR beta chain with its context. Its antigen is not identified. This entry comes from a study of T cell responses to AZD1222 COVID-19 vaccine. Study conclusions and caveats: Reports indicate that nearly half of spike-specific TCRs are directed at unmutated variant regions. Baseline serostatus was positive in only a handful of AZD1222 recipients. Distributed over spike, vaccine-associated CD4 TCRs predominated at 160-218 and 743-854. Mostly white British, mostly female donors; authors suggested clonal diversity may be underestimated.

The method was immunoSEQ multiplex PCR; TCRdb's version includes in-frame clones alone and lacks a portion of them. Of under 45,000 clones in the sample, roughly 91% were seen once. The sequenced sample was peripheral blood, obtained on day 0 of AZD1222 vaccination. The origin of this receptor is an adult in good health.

CDR3 nucleotides: TGTGCCAGCTCACCGGGACGGTCGAACACTGAAGCTTTCTTT. Its protein product is CASSPGRSNTEAFF. The chain employs TRBV18 and TRBJ1-1; perhaps TRBD1 as D (5 bases). The germline gives CDR1 KGHSH, CDR2 LQKENI. This CDR3 spans 14 amino acids. Trimming removed 3 bases from V and 1 base from J, with 9 bases in between.